This TCR beta chain emerged from a study of Graves' ophthalmopathy and Graves' hyperthyroidism. CDR3 length: 16 amino acids. V lost 3 bases to trimming and J lost 0 bases, with 14 bases between them. Germline V gives CDR1 MNHEY, CDR2 SMNVEV (reference sequence). For repertoire sequencing, the TCR beta CDR3 regions were amplified from RNA transcripts. First-round RT-PCR with HTBI primers preceded a second-round multiplex PCR. TCRdb recomputed calls from the multiplex PCR reads with MiXCR, one row per CDR3 protein. The table shows 450,000 to 600,000 distinct CDR3 sequences, with less than 40% occurring only once. This clonotype turned up a few times.

V gene TRBV27 combines with J gene TRBJ1-2; D is perhaps TRBD1 (5 bases). This clonotype was obtained from an adult man with Graves' hyperthyroidism. Sequencing was carried out using peripheral blood or thyroid tissue (not recorded which). This chain's CDR3 is CASSFSRVPANYGYTF. The CDR3 nucleotides are TGTGCCAGCAGTTTTAGCAGGGTACCAGCTAACTATGGCTACACCTTC.